This T cell receptor (beta chain) originates from a study of blood T cells in healthy people across ages. A note on this clonotype: As yet, its antigen is unknown.

Regarding the study as a whole: Significant beta diversity loss was already apparent by age approximately 42, declining roughly linearly.

A second PCR of 7 to 11 cycles used a sample-barcoded 5' primer and a J-beta primer mix. TCRdb re-called the 5' RACE reads with MiXCR, one entry per CDR3 protein. The profile shows about 290,000 distinct CDR3 sequences, 27% of them singletons. This sequence originates from a woman between 65 and 79 years old in good health. Material for sequencing was blood.

CDR3 DNA: TGTGCCAGCAGTTTTAGGATAGCGGGAGATTTGGTTTCCACAGATACGCAGTATTTT. It encodes CASSFRIAGDLVSTDTQYF. The chain links TRBV27 to TRBJ2-3; TRBD2 matches 9 bases. The V gene's germline CDR1 is MNHEY and CDR2 SMNVEV (reference sequence). CDR3 length: 19 residues. The junction had 15 bases not matched to a gene; V was cut back by 3 bases and J by 2 bases.